Sequencing of this T cell receptor (beta chain) was carried out in a study of blood T cells in healthy people across ages. Turning to the study itself: Roughly one uniquely barcoded beta molecule per two T cells was captured.

CDR1 is SEHNR and CDR2 is FQNEAQ in the germline V gene (reference sequence). The ends were cut back, 0 bases at V and 8 bases at J, with 13 bases in the middle. The CDR3 has 14 residues. With a J-beta primer mix and a sample-barcoded 5' primer, a second PCR ran 7 to 11 cycles. All samples yielded 2.5 million or more CDR3-containing paired-end reads. TCRdb recomputed calls from the 5' RACE reads with MiXCR, one row per CDR3 protein. The repertoire holds 650,000 to 1,000,000 distinct CDR3 sequences, with about 34% as singletons. The sample was blood. This chain uses TRBV7-9 with TRBJ1-1; a weak D match, TRBD1 (5 bases). The clonotype originates from a man younger than 35 in good health. CDR3 region: CASSLAWGGREAFF. The CDR3 bases are TGTGCCAGCAGCTTAGCTTGGGGGGGAAGGGAAGCTTTCTTT.